This T cell receptor beta chain was identified in a study of cytomegalovirus exposure and HLA in healthy donors (dated by TCRdb to between 2016 and 2019). Regarding the research as a whole: An earlier analysis of some 500 of the donors reported about 290 Gb of sequence data and approximately 110 million unique TCR beta sequences from 190 million or so T cells. A handful of DR-DQ haplotypes were handled as single units for association and clustering because linkage in the cohort was strong. An earlier analysis of approximately 640 of the donors applied high-throughput TCR beta sequencing to assess whether each TCR beta V gene segment acted as functional or pseudogenic. Roughly 300 gigabases of sequencing data and tens of millions of unique TCR sequences were included in an early release covering 500 to 750 HLA-typed donors. To predict cytomegalovirus infection status, the study brought together high-throughput TCR immunosequencing, statistical association of individual TCRs with disease status, and machine learning. In a later analysis, previously published TCR beta repertoires from several hundred donors were re-analyzed and high-resolution HLA genotyping was added so that TCR occurrence patterns could be studied. On average, about 200,000 unique TCR beta nucleotide sequences were sequenced per donor among a few hundred genotyped donors of the cohort, with roughly 18% of those sequences being non-productive. Genome-wide SNP genotypes for about 65% of the roughly 700 donors were used in a later genetic analysis, which treated that subset as a discovery cohort. Typing coverage differed by locus: A, B, C, DRB1 and DQB1 were typed in about 620-640 donors, DQA1 in about 500, DPA1 in approximately 610, and DPB1 in just under 490. The later analysis used no new phenotypic data to find candidate immune exposures, relying instead on TCR beta sequences and their occurrence across donors. The study profiled the T cell repertoires of hundreds of subjects by immunosequencing and related them to cytomegalovirus serostatus. Every repertoire in the discovery cohort had been generated on one and the same sequencing platform. HLA typing included class I and class II loci at four-digit resolution. Of the roughly 400 genotyped donors, approximately 80% fell in the genetic ancestry cluster associated with self-reported Caucasian donors. Along with the approximately 600-subject first cohort, a separate validation cohort of roughly 110 different subjects was used. The study aimed to test whether cataloging public T cell receptors could reveal signatures of past pathogen exposure. Donor age, sex, ethnicity and CMV serostatus were compiled together with the repertoire data.

The study at large found these results: Because HLA typing was missing for some donors at each locus, association tests included only the typed subset. Assigning TCR associations to individual alleles was difficult when HLA alleles, especially DR and DQ, strongly co-occurred. CMV serostatus was the only immune exposure information available for the cohort. The study gave a list of 150 to 200 TCR beta chains associated with cytomegalovirus. Because counts were too low, 15 to 20 rarely observed V segments, including chromosome 9 orphons, were excluded from the earlier analysis of 587 of the donors. In a later genetic analysis, fewer N-insertions in productive TCRs were reported among donors in an Asian-associated ancestry cluster than the 666-donor mean. In a later analysis, 16,951 TCR beta sequences were associated with specific HLA alleles at a false discovery rate of 0.05. In a later analysis, TCR association rates were found to vary across HLA loci, with the most associated TCRs seen for DRB1 alleles and the fewest for HLA-C alleles. In an earlier analysis of 587 of the donors, most TCR beta V segments appeared in productive rearrangements about 87% or about 30% of the time, broadly matching IMGT annotations. According to the authors, the approach could potentially be generalized to other disease states and immunological phenotypes. The classifier was reported to diagnose cytomegalovirus status with high specificity and sensitivity in both the original and validation cohorts. Correlated functional status among segregating V segments might reflect linkage disequilibrium, but an unknown experimental factor could not be ruled out. While some public TCRs were present in many individuals, most TCR sequences turned up only very rarely across donors. In vitro tests confirmed that a few of the cytomegalovirus-associated TCR beta chains recognize cytomegalovirus antigens. Sequencing depth was assumed to be roughly uniform across donors in the presence/absence analyses, though that assumption may not hold. A group of highly shared sequence variants was considered likely to be a technical artifact of the sequencing pipeline. In this cohort, only TCR beta chains were sequenced, and detectable features were limited by the absence of alpha or paired-chain data. V-gene and J-gene trimming of TCR beta chains was associated with a missense DCLRE1C variant in a later genetic analysis, and the association was replicated in an independent cohort. A further reported finding was that TCR beta sequences accurately predicted the HLA-A and HLA-B alleles for most subjects in the first cohort. Some IMGT-functional V segments, including TRBV6-2 and TRBV6-3, could not be distinguished by the 87-base-pair reads and were therefore excluded. A later analysis reported that several top co-occurrence clusters appeared linked to parvovirus B19, influenza, CMV and Epstein-Barr virus. Compared with equally common non-associated chains, HLA-associated TCR beta chains in a later analysis were more clonally expanded and had lower generation probabilities. In a later analysis, most CMV-associated TCR beta chains were found to appear HLA-restricted, with HLA associations seemingly driven largely by CMV exposure.

V and J are truncated by 2 bases and 0 bases respectively, leaving an intervening sequence of 12 bases. From the germline V gene, CDR1 is SGHRS and CDR2 is YFSETQ. From the cysteine up to the phenylalanine, the CDR3 has a length of 15 residues. Only CDR3 DNA remains: 45 bases, in frame from the first base. Library prep was done by the immunoSEQ multiplex PCR assay. For the multiplex PCR, a mixture combining 60 forward primers for TCR Vbeta segments and 13 reverse primers for TCR Jbeta segments was used. The CDR3 region of rearranged TCR beta genes was amplified from genomic DNA by a multiplex PCR assay. Amplified TCR beta libraries were sequenced as 87-base-pair reads on the Illumina HiSeq System. On the study's bioinformatics: A later analysis tallied 75 million to 85 million unique TCR beta chains across the roughly 610 repertoires, and some 10 million of those chains were shared by two or more donors. Raw reads were error-corrected and collapsed into unique sequences with a nearest-neighbor algorithm that merged closely related sequences to remove PCR and sequencing errors. V, D and J gene segments were assigned by aligning CDR3 sequences to IMGT reference sequences. Each retained sequence needed at least a six-nucleotide match to both a V gene segment and a J gene segment. Rearrangements were classified as productive when the CDR3 lacked stop codons and remained in frame with V and J, and all other rearrangements were classified as non-productive. CDR3 was defined by IMGT convention, running from the second conserved V-encoded cysteine to the conserved J-encoded phenylalanine. The earlier analysis of some 550 of the donors excluded any sequence lacking an unambiguous match to a single V gene segment. In an earlier analysis of 450 to 700 of the donors, V segments were called functional above 56.7% productive rearrangements and were called segregating when the between-donor standard deviation exceeded 5%. A statistical classification framework was built to diagnose cytomegalovirus status from the catalog of TCR beta chain sequences. A later analysis assigned V and J genes by comparing TCR nucleotide sequences with IMGT/GENE-DB human TR gene sequences. A later analysis assigned CDR3 sequences and most-parsimonious VDJ recombination scenarios with the TCRdist pipeline. In a later analysis, every TCR beta chain was defined by the combination of its CDR3 amino acid sequence and its V-gene family, and reads without a unique V-gene family were dropped. To address suspected cross-contamination and a sequencing artifact, a later analysis removed around 600 highly shared, low-generation-probability nucleotide sequences. In a later analysis, a clonal expansion index for each public chain was calculated from normalized within-repertoire ranks of inferred template counts. In a later analysis, generation probabilities were computed with a VDJ recombination model fitted to out-of-frame rearrangements, and the resulting probabilities were checked against IGoR. Hypergeometric tests were used in a later analysis to score TCR-TCR, TCR-HLA and TCR-CMV co-occurrence, with a repertoire-size bias correction applied to the TCR pairs. False discovery rates were estimated in a later analysis by permuting HLA or CMV assignments 20 times. In a later analysis, co-occurring TCRs were grouped using DBSCAN, with TCRdist sequence similarity added in when clustering inside HLA-allele-positive subsets. For co-occurrence clustering, repertoires with fewer than 30,000 or more than 120,000 public chains were excluded, along with roughly 5 repertoires with anomalous nucleotide sharing. This immuneACCESS table, as held by TCRdb, lists in-frame sequences with V and J called but not all clones. Of the missing ones, under half trace to an unresolved V gene in checked studies; the others have no known cause. From that table come the V and J calls and clone size; the DNA was used to work out D and trimming. This sample gives approximately 150,000 clones in total; roughly 79% of them show up just once. The top ten clones comprise approximately 1.3% of the sample.

In total, 600 or so healthy bone marrow donors made up the cohort. Cohort members were all nominally healthy when sampled, although unrecorded immune exposures were likely present. The donor was CMV seronegative and belonged to the group of more than 300 seronegative cohort members. A peripheral blood sample was provided by each donor, and peripheral blood mononuclear cells were used for TCR beta sequencing. Genomic DNA extraction from the blood cell samples was performed with the Qiagen DNeasy Blood Extraction Kit. Notes on this clone: Its target antigen remains unknown. Nothing much larger sits one base from this clone, and base qualities are not available.

This receptor was taken from a man aged 30 to 45 in good health and CMV-seronegative. This chain is built from TRBV5-1 and TRBJ2-7; D gene: possibly TRBD2, on 6 matching bases. The sequencing sample was made of PBMCs. The DNA sequence is as follows: TGCGCCAGCAGCTTAGGCGGGGCGAGCTCCTACGAGCAGTACTTC. This gives the protein CASSLGGASSYEQYF.